This TCR beta chain stems from a study of blood T cell repertoires in COVID-19. Study at large: In each case, the material was cDNA or gDNA derived from T cells, B-cell-depleted T cells, or PBMCs.

CDR1 is SGHVS, CDR2 FQNEAQ, per germline. The CDR3 loop spans 11 amino acids. The ends were cut back, 1 base at V and 12 bases at J, with 7 bases in the middle. Per the original data handling: Estimation of nucleated cell counts relied on the amplification of reference gene primers. Sequenced by immunoSEQ multiplex PCR; TCRdb stores in-frame clones only, minus some. The V and J calls and clone size are taken from that table; D and trimming were inferred from the DNA. Of some 180,000 clones detected, 70% to 85% appear once; the ten largest clones hold roughly 12%. The receptor's source is a man in his fifties or sixties who had recovered from COVID-19. Material for sequencing was peripheral blood. This rearrangement joins TRBV7-8 to TRBJ2-1; unclear D gene. The CDR3 DNA follows: TGTGCCAGCAGCTTAGAATACGGGCAGTTCTTC. Translating it yields CASSLEYGQFF.